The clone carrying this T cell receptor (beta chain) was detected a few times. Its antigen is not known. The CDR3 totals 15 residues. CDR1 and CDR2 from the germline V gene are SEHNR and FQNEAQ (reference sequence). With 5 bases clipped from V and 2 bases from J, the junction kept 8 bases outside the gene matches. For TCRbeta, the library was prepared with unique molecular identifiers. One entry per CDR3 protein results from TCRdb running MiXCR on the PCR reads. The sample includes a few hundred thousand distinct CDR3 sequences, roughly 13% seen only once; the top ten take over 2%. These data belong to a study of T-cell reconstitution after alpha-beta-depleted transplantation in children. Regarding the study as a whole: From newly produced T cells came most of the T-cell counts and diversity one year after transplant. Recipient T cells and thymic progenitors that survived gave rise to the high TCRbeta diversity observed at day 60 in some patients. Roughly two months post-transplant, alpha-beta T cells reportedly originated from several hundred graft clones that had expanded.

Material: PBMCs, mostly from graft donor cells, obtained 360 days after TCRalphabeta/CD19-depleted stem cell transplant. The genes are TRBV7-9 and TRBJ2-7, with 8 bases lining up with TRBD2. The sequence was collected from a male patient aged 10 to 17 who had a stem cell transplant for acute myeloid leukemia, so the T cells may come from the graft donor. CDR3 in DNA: TGTGCCAGCAGCCCTAATGCGGGGGGTCCCTACGAGCAGTACTTC. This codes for CASSPNAGGPYEQYF.